The 9 T cell receptor beta chains below were found in one sample sequenced in a study of shared clonotypes between healthy human individuals. Profiled with immunoSEQ multiplex PCR; TCRdb holds only in-frame clones, not every one. This sample carries about 1,800,000 clones, 85% to 95% of them seen once, and the ten largest clones take 0.9% to 1.5%. Only CD45RO-negative cells positively selected for CCR7 counted as naive CD8 cells, so terminally differentiated effector memory CD45RA+ cells were excluded. Material for sequencing was naive CD8+ T cells sorted from blood. The origin of the receptors is a man younger than 35 in good health.

The chain recombines TRBV7-9 with TRBJ2-1; D call uncertain. The CDR3 has 17 residues. Germline V gene data show CDR1 as SEHNR and CDR2 as FQNEAQ (reference sequence). V was shortened by 4 bases and J by 4 bases, with 20 bases between the two germline ends. CDR3 amino acids: CASSWGDRRQNYNEQFF. The CDR3 DNA follows: TGTGCCAGCAGCTGGGGTGACCGCCGCCAGAATTACAATGAGCAGTTCTTC.

With regard to this clone: Other DNA sequences within the sample encode an identical CDR3. The rearrangement joins TRBV14 to TRBJ2-5; TRBD2 agrees at 7 bases. Germline CDR1 and CDR2: SGHDN and FVKESK. This CDR3 has 13 residues. V gave up 0 bases and J gave up 5 bases; unmatched junction bases: 0. CDR3 nucleotides: TGTGCCAGCAGCCAAGACGGGGGGGAGACCCAGTACTTC. Translating it yields CASSQDGGETQYF.

V is TRBV27 and J is TRBJ2-7, with D perhaps matching TRBD2 (6 bases). V was clipped by 5 bases and J by 4 bases, with 21 bases between them. This CDR3 is built from 16 residues. Germline V gene data show CDR1 as MNHEY and CDR2 as SMNVEV (reference sequence). CDR3 in DNA: TGTGCCAGCAGTCCCACTCCGGGGGAGGTCCCTTACGAGCAGTACTTC. Amino acid sequence: CASSPTPGEVPYEQYF.

As for this clone: Other nucleotide sequences in the sample specify the same CDR3. The chain links TRBV9 to TRBJ1-2; D call uncertain. The V end lost 0 bases, the J end lost 2 bases, and 8 bases lay between the germline ends. The length of the CDR3 is 14 residues. Germline CDR1 and CDR2: SGDLS and YYNGEE. The DNA for the CDR3 is TGTGCCAGCAGCGTAGCTGCGGCGAACTATGGCTACACCTTC. It translates to CASSVAAANYGYTF.

The chain is built from TRBV6-4 and TRBJ2-7; D may be TRBD1 (6 bases). V lost 8 bases to trimming and J lost 2 bases, with 10 bases between them. The CDR3 contains 12 residues. Per the germline V gene, CDR1 is MRHNA and CDR2 is SNTAGT. The CDR3 nucleotides are TGTGCCAGCTCTCAGGGGCCCTACGAGCAGTACTTC. Its translation: CASSQGPYEQYF.

About this clone: The same CDR3 is also encoded by other DNA sequences in this sample. This chain joins TRBV10-3 and TRBJ2-2; D gene ambiguous. V lost 3 bases and J 8 bases, leaving 4 bases between the germline ends. CDR1 and CDR2 from the germline V gene are ENHRY and SYGVKD. CDR3 length: 11 amino acids. The CDR3 here is CAISESGELFF. The CDR3 DNA reads TGTGCCATCAGTGAATCGGGGGAGCTGTTTTTT.

This clone showed up just once. The chain links TRBV21-1 to TRBJ1-5. TRBV21-1 is classified as a pseudogene. The CDR3 runs 18 residues. The CDR3: CASSKAWEGKDSNQPQHF. CDR3 bases: TGTGCCAGCAGCAAAGCCTGGGAGGGAAAGGATAGCAATCAGCCCCAGCATTTT.

The rearrangement links TRBV19 to TRBJ1-5; D gene ambiguous. Trimming left V 3 bases short and J 1 base short, with 7 bases between. The CDR3 totals 14 residues. From germline, CDR1 is LNHDA and CDR2 SQIVND (reference sequence). The CDR3 nucleotides read TGTGCCAGTAGTATGGAGGGAAGCAATCAGCCCCAGCATTTT. Translation: CASSMEGSNQPQHF.

The chain has TRBV7-9 and TRBJ2-7; 8 bases map to TRBD1. This CDR3 is 14 amino acids long. Germline trimming cut 5 bases from V and 6 bases from J; bases unmatched to any gene: 9. Germline V gives CDR1 SEHNR, CDR2 FQNEAQ (reference sequence). This CDR3 is CASSDRDRWSEQYF. The CDR3 DNA follows: TGTGCCAGCAGCGACCGGGACAGGTGGAGCGAGCAGTACTTC.